The subject of this entry is one T cell receptor (beta chain). The data were obtained in a study of PD-1 blockade in classical Hodgkin lymphoma. Patients all relapsed after autologous stem cell transplantation, and there was variation in brentuximab vedotin exposure. The data were produced by immunoSEQ multiplex PCR, yet TCRdb's version contains in-frame clones alone and is incomplete. In the table there are some 84,000 clones, about nine tenths of which are singletons. The ends were cut back, 8 bases at V and 5 bases at J, with 16 bases in the middle. The CDR3 totals 14 residues. Germline CDR1 MDHEN, CDR2 SYDVKM.

The origin of this receptor is a human donor with classical Hodgkin lymphoma. The chain uses TRBV28 and TRBJ1-5; no clear D gene. Here the sequenced sample was peripheral blood mononuclear cells (PBMCs), taken at baseline. CDR3 DNA sequence: TGTGCCAGCTCCATCCTGAATGAGGATCAGCCCCAGCATTTT. It codes for CASSILNEDQPQHF. Using reference TRBV28 and TRBJ1-5 for the parts outside the CDR3, the full variable domain is DVKVTQSSRYLVKRTGEKVFLECVQDMDHENMFWYRQDPGLGLRLIYFSYDVKMKEKGDIPEGYSVSREKKERFSLILESASTNQTSMYLCASSILNEDQPQHFGDGTRLSIL.